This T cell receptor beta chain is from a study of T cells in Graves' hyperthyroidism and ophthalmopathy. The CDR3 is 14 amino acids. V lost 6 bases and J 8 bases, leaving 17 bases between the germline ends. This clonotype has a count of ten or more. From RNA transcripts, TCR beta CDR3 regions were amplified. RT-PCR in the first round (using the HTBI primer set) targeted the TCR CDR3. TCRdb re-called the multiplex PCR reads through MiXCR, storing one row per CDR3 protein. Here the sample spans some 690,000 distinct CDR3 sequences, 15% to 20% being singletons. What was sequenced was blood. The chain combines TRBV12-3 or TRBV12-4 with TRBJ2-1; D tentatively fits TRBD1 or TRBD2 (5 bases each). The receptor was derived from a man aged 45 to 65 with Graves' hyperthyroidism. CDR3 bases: TGTGCCAGCAGCCCACGAGAGGGGTTGCATGAGCAGTTCTTC. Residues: CASSPREGLHEQFF.